This T cell receptor (beta chain) comes out of a study of CD8 T cells in Susac syndrome (dated by TCRdb to about 2019). Some background on the complete study: Repertoire sequencing was used to test whether CD8+ T cell activation and differentiation in Susac syndrome was antigen driven. CD8+ T cell repertoire clonality was compared between some 13 healthy donors, approximately 14 Susac syndrome patients and fewer than 19 multiple sclerosis patients.

Reading the germline V gene (reference sequence) gives CDR1 LNHDA and CDR2 SQIVND. From the cysteine through the phenylalanine, the CDR3 covers 13 amino acids. Kept here is only the CDR3 DNA, which spans 39 bases and is read in frame from base 1. V is reduced by 9 bases and J by 4 bases, leaving a spacing of 15 bases between them. What the work shows at the level of the full study, not this receptor alone: The number of individuals in the TCR sequencing and HLA analysis was recognized as being relatively small.

RNA was extracted with the RNeasy kit and about 0.5 to 1 ug was reverse transcribed using random hexamers. TCR beta CDR3 regions were amplified with the immunoSEQ multiplex PCR assay covering 54 Vbeta and 13 Jbeta segments. PCR amplification bias was corrected using a synthetic template baseline for primer optimization and computational correction. Concerning the study's data processing: Reads were annotated to V, D and J genes according to IMGT and were analyzed with immunoSEQ Analyzer, with only productive sequences retained. Clonality was calculated as one minus the Shannon entropy normalized by log2 of the number of productive unique sequences. For each patient and control, public and private clones were evaluated among the 100 most prevalent clones. Susac-specific clones were defined as absent from healthy and MS cohorts, 850 to 1,300 published viral clones and other ImmuneACCESS disease sequences. TCRdb cleaned the public reads at Q25 with fastp, built clones with MiXCR and kept in-frame beta chains. Each record represents a unique CDR3 protein, reported with the most common genes and DNA among its rows. TCRdb's processing, not the authors', yielded these V and J calls. Counted in this sample were tens of thousands of distinct CDR3 sequences; around 94% of them appeared once. Approximately 0.26% of the sample goes to the ten largest clones.

About this clonotype itself: The antigen it binds to is not known. Base qualities are not at hand, and no much larger clone is one base apart.

High-throughput TCR beta sequencing profiled peripheral blood CD8+ and CD4+ T cells from healthy donors, Susac syndrome patients and multiple sclerosis patients. The healthy donors served as controls matched for age and sex. Bulk CD8+ and CD4+ T cells were purified magnetically by negative isolation, whereas CD8+ TEMRA cells were enriched by FACS. Blood was drawn into EDTA tubes, processed within 24 hours, and PBMCs were isolated by density gradient centrifugation. PBMCs intended for TCR sequencing were cryopreserved in liquid nitrogen and were subsequently thawed in a 37 degrees C water bath. The sorted or isolated CD4+, CD8+ and CD8+ TEMRA cells reached a purity of at least 90%.

Sequenced input: CD8+ T cells from PBMCs. This receptor chain uses TRBV19 and TRBJ1-2; the D gene remains uncertain. The sequence derives from a human donor in good health. The bases read TGTGCCAGCAAGGACCGTACCGCCTATGGCTACACCTTC. It translates as CASKDRTAYGYTF.